This TCR beta chain was sequenced during a study of T cell repertoires in cytomegalovirus infection. Whole-study context: Signatures in public TCR beta sequences pointed to both CMV infection and matching HLA type.

TCRdb used MiXCR to reprocess the reads, holding one entry per CDR3 protein. In the table there are 370,000 or so distinct CDR3 sequences, approximately 30% of which are singletons. The CDR3 totals 12 residues. V lost 2 bases and J lost 5, with 6 bases in between. Germline V CDR1 and CDR2: SGHVS, FNYEAQ. Note on this clonotype: Its antigen is still unknown.

This clonotype originated in a human donor in good health (CMV status not recorded). Some clones in this sample may be carry-over from other donors' samples. This specimen consisted of cultured PBMCs, obtained from culture after CMV antigen stimulation. The V gene is TRBV7-6, the J gene TRBJ2-5; D is unclear. CDR3 in DNA: TGTGCCAGCAGCTTACGGAATGAGACCCAGTACTTC. Amino acid sequence: CASSLRNETQYF.